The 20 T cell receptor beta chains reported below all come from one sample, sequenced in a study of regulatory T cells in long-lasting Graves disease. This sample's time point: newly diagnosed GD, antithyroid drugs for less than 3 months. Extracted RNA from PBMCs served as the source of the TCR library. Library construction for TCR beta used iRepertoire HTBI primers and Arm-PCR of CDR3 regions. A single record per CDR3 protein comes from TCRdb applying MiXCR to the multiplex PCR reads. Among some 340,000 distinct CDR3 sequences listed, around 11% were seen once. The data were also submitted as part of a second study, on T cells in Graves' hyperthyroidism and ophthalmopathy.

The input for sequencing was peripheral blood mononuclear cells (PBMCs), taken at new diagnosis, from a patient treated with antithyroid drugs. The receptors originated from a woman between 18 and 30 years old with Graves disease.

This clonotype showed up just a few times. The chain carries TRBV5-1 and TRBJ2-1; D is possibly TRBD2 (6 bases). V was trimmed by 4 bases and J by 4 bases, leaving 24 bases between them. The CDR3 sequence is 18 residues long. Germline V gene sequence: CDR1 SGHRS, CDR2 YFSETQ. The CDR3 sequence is CASSPYGAANGRYNEQFF. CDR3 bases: TGCGCCAGCAGCCCGTACGGGGCAGCCAATGGGAGGTACAATGAGCAGTTCTTC. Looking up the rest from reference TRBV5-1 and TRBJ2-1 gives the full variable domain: KAGVTQTPRYLIKTRGQQVTLSCSPISGHRSVSWYQQTPGQGLQFLFEYFSETQRNKGNFPGRFSGRQFSNSRSEMNVSTLELGDSALYLCASSPYGAANGRYNEQFFGPGTRLTVL.

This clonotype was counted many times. CDR3 region: CATSRDPKPSTDTQYF. For the CDR3, the DNA is TGTGCCACCAGCAGAGATCCAAAGCCTAGCACAGATACGCAGTATTTT. The rearrangement links TRBV15 to TRBJ2-3, with unresolved D. This CDR3 is built from 16 residues. Trimming stripped 0 bases from V and 0 bases from J, with 10 bases between. Looked up from germline, CDR1 is LNHNV and CDR2 is YYDKDF (reference sequence).

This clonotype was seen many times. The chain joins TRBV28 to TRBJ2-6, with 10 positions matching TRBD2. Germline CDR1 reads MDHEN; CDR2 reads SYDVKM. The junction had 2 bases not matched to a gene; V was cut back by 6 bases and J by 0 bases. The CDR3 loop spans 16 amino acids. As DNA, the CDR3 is TGTGCCAGCAGCTCTAGCGGGAGCTCTGGGGCCAACGTCCTGACTTTC. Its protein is CASSSSGSSGANVLTF.

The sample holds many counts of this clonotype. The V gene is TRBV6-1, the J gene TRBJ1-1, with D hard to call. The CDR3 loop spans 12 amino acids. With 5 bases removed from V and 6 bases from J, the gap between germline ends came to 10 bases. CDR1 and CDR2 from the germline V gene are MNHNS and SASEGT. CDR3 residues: CASSRSTSEAFF. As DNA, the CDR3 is TGTGCCAGCAGTCGGTCGACGTCTGAAGCTTTCTTT.

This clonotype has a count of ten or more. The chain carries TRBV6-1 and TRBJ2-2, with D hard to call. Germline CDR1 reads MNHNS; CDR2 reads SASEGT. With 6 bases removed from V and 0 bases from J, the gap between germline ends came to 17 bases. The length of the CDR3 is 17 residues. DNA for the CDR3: TGTGCCAGCAGCCGTTCCCTCACGGTAACGAACACCGGGGAGCTGTTTTTT. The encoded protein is CASSRSLTVTNTGELFF.

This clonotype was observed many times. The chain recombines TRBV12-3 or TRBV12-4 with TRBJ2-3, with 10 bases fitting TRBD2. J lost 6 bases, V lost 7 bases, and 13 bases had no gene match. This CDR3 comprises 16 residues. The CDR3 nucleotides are TGTGCCAGCAACCTCGCGGTGCTAGCGGGGGTCGATACGCAGTATTTT. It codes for CASNLAVLAGVDTQYF.

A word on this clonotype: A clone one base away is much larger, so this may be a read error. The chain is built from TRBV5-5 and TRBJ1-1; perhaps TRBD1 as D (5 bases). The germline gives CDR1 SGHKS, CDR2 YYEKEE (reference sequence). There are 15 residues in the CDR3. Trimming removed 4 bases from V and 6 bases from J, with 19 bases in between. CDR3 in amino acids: CASSPTPQGGAEAFF. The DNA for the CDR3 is TGTGCCAGCAGCCCAACGCCCCAGGGTGGGGCTGAAGCTTTCTTT.

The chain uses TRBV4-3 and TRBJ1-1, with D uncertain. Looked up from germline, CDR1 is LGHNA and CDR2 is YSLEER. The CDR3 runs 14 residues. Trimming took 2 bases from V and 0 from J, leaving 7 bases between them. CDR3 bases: TGCGCCAGCAGCCAACTATACCTGAACACTGAAGCTTTCTTT. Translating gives CASSQLYLNTEAFF.

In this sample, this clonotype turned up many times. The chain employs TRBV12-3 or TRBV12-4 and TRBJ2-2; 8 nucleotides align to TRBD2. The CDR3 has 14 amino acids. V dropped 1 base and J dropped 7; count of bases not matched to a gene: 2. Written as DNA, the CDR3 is TGTGCCAGCAGTTTAGGACTAGCGCGCGGGGAGCTGTTTTTT. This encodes CASSLGLARGELFF.

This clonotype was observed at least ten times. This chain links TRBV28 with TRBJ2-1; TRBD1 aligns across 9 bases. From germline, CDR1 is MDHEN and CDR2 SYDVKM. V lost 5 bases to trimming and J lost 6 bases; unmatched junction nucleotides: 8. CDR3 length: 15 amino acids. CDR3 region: CASSPPGDRVNEQFF. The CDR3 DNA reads TGTGCCAGCAGTCCCCCAGGGGACAGGGTCAATGAGCAGTTCTTC.

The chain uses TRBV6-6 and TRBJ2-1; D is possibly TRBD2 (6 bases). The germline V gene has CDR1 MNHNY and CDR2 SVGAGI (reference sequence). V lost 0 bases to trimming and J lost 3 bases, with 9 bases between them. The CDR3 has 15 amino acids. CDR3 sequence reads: CASSYSIGGYNEQFF. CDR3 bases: TGTGCCAGCAGTTACTCGATCGGGGGCTACAATGAGCAGTTCTTC.

The CDR3 loop is CASSQARAAYNEQFF. The CDR3 bases are TGCGCCAGCAGCCAAGCCAGGGCTGCCTACAATGAGCAGTTCTTC. The genes are TRBV4-1 and TRBJ2-1, with D possibly being TRBD1 (5 bases). V was clipped by 1 base and J by 2 bases, with 9 bases between them. The germline V gene has CDR1 MGHRA and CDR2 YSYEKL. The CDR3 has 15 residues.

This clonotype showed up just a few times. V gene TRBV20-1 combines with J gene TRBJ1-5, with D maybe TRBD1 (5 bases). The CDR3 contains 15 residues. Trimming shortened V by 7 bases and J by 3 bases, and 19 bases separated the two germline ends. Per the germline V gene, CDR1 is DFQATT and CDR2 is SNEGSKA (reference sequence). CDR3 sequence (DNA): TGCAGTGTTCGATGGGGGGGTATTAACAATCAGCCCCAGCATTTT. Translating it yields CSVRWGGINNQPQHF.

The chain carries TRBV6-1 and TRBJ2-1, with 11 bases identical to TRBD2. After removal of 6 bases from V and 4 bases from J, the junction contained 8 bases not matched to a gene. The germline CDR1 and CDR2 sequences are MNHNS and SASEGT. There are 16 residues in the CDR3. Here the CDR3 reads CASSGLAGFYYNEQFF. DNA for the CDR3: TGTGCCAGCAGCGGACTAGCGGGCTTTTATTACAATGAGCAGTTCTTC.

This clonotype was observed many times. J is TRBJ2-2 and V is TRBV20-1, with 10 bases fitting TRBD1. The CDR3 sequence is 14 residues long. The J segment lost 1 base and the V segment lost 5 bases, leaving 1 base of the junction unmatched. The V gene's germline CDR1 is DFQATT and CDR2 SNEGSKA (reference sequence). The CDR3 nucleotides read TGCAGTGCTTGGGACAGGGGGAACACCGGGGAGCTGTTTTTT. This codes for CSAWDRGNTGELFF.

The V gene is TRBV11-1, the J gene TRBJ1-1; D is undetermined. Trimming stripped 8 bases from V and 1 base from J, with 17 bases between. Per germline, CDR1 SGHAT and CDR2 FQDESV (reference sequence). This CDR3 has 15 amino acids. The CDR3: CASCLLMGSNTEAFF. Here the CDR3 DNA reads TGTGCCAGCTGCCTCTTAATGGGGTCGAACACTGAAGCTTTCTTT.

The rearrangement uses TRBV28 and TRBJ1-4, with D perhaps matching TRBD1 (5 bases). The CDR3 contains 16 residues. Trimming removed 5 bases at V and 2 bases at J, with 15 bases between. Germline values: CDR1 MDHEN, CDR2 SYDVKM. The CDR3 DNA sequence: TGTGCCAGCAGTACGAGTCGGGGGTGGACTAATGAAAAACTGTTTTTT. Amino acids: CASSTSRGWTNEKLFF.

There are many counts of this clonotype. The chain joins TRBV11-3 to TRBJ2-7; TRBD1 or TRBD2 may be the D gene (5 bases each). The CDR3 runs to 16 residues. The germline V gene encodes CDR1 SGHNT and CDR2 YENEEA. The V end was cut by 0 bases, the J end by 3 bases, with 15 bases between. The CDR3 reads CASSLDIRGRYYEQYV. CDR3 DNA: TGTGCCAGCAGCTTAGATATTAGGGGACGGTACTACGAGCAGTACGTC.

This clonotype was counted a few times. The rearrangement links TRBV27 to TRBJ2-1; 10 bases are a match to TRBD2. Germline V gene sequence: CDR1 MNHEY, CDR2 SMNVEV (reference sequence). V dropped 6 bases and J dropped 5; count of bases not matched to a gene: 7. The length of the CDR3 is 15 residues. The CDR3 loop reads CASRRISGRNNEQFF. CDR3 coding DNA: TGTGCCAGCAGAAGAATTAGCGGGAGGAACAATGAGCAGTTCTTC.

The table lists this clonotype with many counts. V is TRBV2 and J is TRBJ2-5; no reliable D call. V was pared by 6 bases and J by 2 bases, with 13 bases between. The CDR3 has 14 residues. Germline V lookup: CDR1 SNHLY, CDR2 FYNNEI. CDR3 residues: CASRSRLLQETQYF. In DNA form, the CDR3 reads TGTGCCAGCAGGAGCCGGTTACTTCAAGAGACCCAGTACTTC.